What follows are 14 T cell receptor beta chains derived from one specimen sequenced in a study of shared clonotypes between healthy human individuals (dated by TCRdb to the early 2020s). The library relied on the immunoSEQ multiplex PCR assay. TCRdb re-hosts the immuneACCESS table, in-frame sequences only. Its copies lack some clones; in the studies checked, an unresolved V gene accounts for under half of them, and the cause for the rest is not known. The sample table holds millions of clones, of which approximately 94% were seen once. The ten largest account for roughly 1.8% of the sample. For the CD8 naive samples, CD45RO-negative cells were positively selected for CCR7, yielding a CD45RA+CCR7+ population from which TemRA cells were excluded. Sequenced material: naive CD8+ T cells from PBMCs. Interpreted using the paper, the cell subset or site label stands for: CD45RA+CCR7+. These receptor sequences come from a young man in good health. Some clones in this sample may be carry-over from other donors' samples.

V usage is TRBV28 and J usage is TRBJ1-2; TRBD1 agrees at 7 bases. CDR1 is MDHEN, CDR2 SYDVKM, per germline. The V gene end was trimmed by 2 bases and the J gene end by 1 base; junction bases not matched to a gene: 7. The CDR3 spans 16 residues. In DNA form, the CDR3 reads TGTGCCAGCAGTTTAAGTTTTGGACAGGTTAACTATGGCTACACCTTC. Residues: CASSLSFGQVNYGYTF.

The chain combines TRBV27 with TRBJ2-1; weak D call: TRBD2 (5 bases). The CDR3 totals 20 residues. V lost 0 bases, J lost 0 bases, and 21 bases lay in between. Germline V gene data show CDR1 as MNHEY and CDR2 as SMNVEV (reference sequence). The CDR3 here is CASSLSGRGGGFGSYNEQFF. The CDR3 nucleotides read TGTGCCAGCAGTTTATCTGGCCGAGGAGGTGGTTTCGGCTCCTACAATGAGCAGTTCTTC.

V is TRBV27 and J is TRBJ2-1; D might be TRBD2 (5 bases). CDR1 is MNHEY, CDR2 SMNVEV, per germline (reference sequence). The V gene lost 2 bases and the J gene lost 4 bases, with 12 bases spanning the gap. There are 15 residues in the CDR3. CDR3 DNA: TGTGCCAGCAGTTTAGCGGTTCGGGATTACAATGAGCAGTTCTTC. The encoded protein is CASSLAVRDYNEQFF.

The rearrangement joins TRBV29-1 to TRBJ2-2; maybe TRBD1 (6 bases). The CDR3 is made up of 14 amino acids. Per the germline V gene, CDR1 is SQVTM and CDR2 is ANQGSEA. V lost 4 bases and J lost 4, with 13 bases in between. CDR3 region: CSVGGGRVTGELFF. The CDR3 bases are TGCAGCGTTGGTGGGGGCAGGGTCACCGGGGAGCTGTTTTTT.

V gene TRBV27 combines with J gene TRBJ2-1, with a weak D call TRBD2 (5 bases). Germline-derived CDR1 and CDR2 are MNHEY and SMNVEV (reference sequence). Trimming pared 8 bases from V and 7 bases from J, leaving 21 bases between. This CDR3 spans 15 amino acids. DNA of the CDR3: TGTGCCAGCTCCGGGGAGAGAGCGCGGCGGAATGAGCAGTTCTTC. This sequence encodes CASSGERARRNEQFF.

The CDR3 protein is CASSGSVLNTEAFF. The CDR3, as DNA: TGTGCCAGCAGCGGAAGCGTCCTGAACACTGAAGCTTTCTTT. This sequence joins TRBV5-4 and TRBJ1-1, with D hard to call. V was pared by 4 bases and J by 0 bases, with 10 bases between. This CDR3 region has 14 residues. Germline CDR1 and CDR2: SGHNT and YYREEE (reference sequence).

The chain links TRBV4-1 to TRBJ1-5, with D possibly matching TRBD1 (6 bases). This CDR3 region has 15 residues. Trimming cost V 1 base and J 6 bases, with 13 bases left between them. The germline CDR1 and CDR2 sequences are MGHRA and YSYEKL. CDR3 coding DNA: TGCGCCAGCAGCCAAGGCCCGGGGGCGGTTCAGCCCCAGCATTTT. As protein: CASSQGPGAVQPQHF.

The V and J genes are TRBV6-5 and TRBJ2-7; TRBD2 aligns across 7 bases. The CDR3 contains 16 residues. V was clipped by 0 bases and J by 2 bases; unmatched bases: 7. Per the germline V gene, CDR1 is MNHEY and CDR2 is SVGAGI. The CDR3 DNA reads as TGTGCCAGCAGTTACTCGCCAGGACTAGGGGCCTACGAGCAGTACTTC. Its translation: CASSYSPGLGAYEQYF.

The gene calls are TRBV6-5 and TRBJ1-5; a possible D gene is TRBD1 (5 bases). The CDR3 loop spans 14 amino acids. With 6 bases removed from V and 5 bases from J, the gap between germline ends came to 14 bases. Germline V gene sequence: CDR1 MNHEY, CDR2 SVGAGI. CDR3 in DNA: TGTGCCAGCAGAGCGACGGGGGGGGATCAGCCCCAGCATTTT. Translation: CASRATGGDQPQHF.

V is TRBV6-5 and J is TRBJ1-1, with no clear D. The V and J ends lost 6 bases and 2 bases respectively, with 16 bases between them. There are 15 residues in the CDR3. Germline lookup yields CDR1 MNHEY and CDR2 SVGAGI. DNA for the CDR3: TGTGCCAGCAGCCCTAAAACGGACGGAAACACTGAAGCTTTCTTT. It encodes CASSPKTDGNTEAFF.

J is TRBJ1-5 and V is TRBV11-2; D not certain. Trimming removed 3 bases from V and 2 bases from J, with 11 bases in between. CDR3 length: 15 residues. Germline assignment: CDR1 SGHAT and CDR2 FQNNGV. For the CDR3, the DNA is TGTGCCAGCAGCTTCGGTCCATATGGCAATCAGCCCCAGCATTTT. Protein product: CASSFGPYGNQPQHF.

The V and J genes are TRBV19 and TRBJ1-3, with unresolved D. Germline V gene data show CDR1 as LNHDA and CDR2 as SQIVND (reference sequence). The CDR3 is made up of 13 amino acids. The V and J ends lost 2 bases and 2 bases respectively, with 4 bases between them. The CDR3 is CASSIFPGNTIYF. CDR3 nucleotides: TGTGCCAGTAGTATATTCCCTGGAAACACCATATATTTT.

The chain couples TRBV30 to TRBJ2-7, with 9 bases aligning to TRBD1. The CDR3 runs 14 residues. V lost 2 bases to trimming and J lost 5 bases; unmatched junction nucleotides: 7. Per the germline V gene, CDR1 is GTSNPN and CDR2 is SVGIG (reference sequence). CDR3 protein: CAWSIGTGYHEQYF. DNA for the CDR3: TGTGCCTGGAGTATCGGGACAGGGTACCACGAGCAGTACTTC.

The sample holds one count of this clone. Other DNA variants within this sample encode the same CDR3. CDR3 residues: CASSFGDGTEAFF. CDR3 DNA sequence: TGTGCCAGCAGTTTCGGCGATGGCACTGAAGCTTTCTTT. The rearrangement joins TRBV27 to TRBJ1-1; D call uncertain. The CDR3 spans 13 residues. V shed 3 bases and J shed 4 bases, with 9 bases lying between them. Germline lookup yields CDR1 MNHEY and CDR2 SMNVEV (reference sequence).